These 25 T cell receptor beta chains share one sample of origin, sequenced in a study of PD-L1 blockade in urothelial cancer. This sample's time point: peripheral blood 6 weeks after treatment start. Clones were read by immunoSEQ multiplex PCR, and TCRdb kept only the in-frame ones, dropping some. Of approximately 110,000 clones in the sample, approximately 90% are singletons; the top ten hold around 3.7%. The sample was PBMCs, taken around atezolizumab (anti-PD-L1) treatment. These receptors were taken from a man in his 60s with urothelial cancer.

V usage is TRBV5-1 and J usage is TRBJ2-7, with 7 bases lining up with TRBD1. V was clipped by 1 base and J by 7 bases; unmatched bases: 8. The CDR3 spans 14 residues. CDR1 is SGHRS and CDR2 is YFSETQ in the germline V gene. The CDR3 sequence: CASSLSGQNSEQYF. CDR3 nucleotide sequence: TGCGCCAGCAGCTTGTCGGGACAGAATTCTGAGCAGTACTTC.

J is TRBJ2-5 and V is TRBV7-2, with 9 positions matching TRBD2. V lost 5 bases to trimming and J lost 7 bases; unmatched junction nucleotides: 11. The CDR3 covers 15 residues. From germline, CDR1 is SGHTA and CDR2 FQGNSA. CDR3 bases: TGTGCCAGCAGCCCTAGCGGGACTTTTGGAGTGACCCAGTACTTC. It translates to CASSPSGTFGVTQYF.

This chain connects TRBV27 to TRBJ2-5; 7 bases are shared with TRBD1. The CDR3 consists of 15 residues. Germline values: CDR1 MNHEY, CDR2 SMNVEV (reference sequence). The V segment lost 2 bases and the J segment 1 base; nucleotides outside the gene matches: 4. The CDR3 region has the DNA TGTGCCAGCAGTTTAGCCGGGACAGCCCAAGAGACCCAGTACTTC. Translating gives CASSLAGTAQETQYF.

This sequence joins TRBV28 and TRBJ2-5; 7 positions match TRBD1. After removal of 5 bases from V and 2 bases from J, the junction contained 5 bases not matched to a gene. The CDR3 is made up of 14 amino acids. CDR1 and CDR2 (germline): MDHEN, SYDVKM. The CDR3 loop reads CASSTPGQQETQYF. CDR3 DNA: TGTGCCAGCAGTACCCCGGGACAGCAAGAGACCCAGTACTTC. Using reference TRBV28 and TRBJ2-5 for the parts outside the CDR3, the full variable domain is DVKVTQSSRYLVKRTGEKVFLECVQDMDHENMFWYRQDPGLGLRLIYFSYDVKMKEKGDIPEGYSVSREKKERFSLILESASTNQTSMYLCASSTPGQQETQYFGPGTRLLVL.

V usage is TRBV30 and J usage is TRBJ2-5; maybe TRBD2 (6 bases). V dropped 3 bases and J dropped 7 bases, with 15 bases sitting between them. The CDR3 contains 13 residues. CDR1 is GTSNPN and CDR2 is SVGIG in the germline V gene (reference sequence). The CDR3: CAWSPGLRVTQYF. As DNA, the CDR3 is TGTGCCTGGAGCCCGGGACTTCGGGTGACCCAGTACTTC.

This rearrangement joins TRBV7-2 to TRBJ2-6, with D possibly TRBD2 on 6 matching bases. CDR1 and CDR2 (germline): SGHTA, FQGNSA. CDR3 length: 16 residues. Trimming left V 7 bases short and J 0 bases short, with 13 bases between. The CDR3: CASTPLGSSGANVLTF. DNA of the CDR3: TGTGCCAGCACCCCGCTCGGGAGCTCTGGGGCCAACGTCCTGACTTTC.

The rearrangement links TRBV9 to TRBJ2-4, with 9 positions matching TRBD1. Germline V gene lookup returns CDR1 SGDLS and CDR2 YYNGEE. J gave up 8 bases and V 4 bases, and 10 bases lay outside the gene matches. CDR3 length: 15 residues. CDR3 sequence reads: CASSPIPTGGHIQYF. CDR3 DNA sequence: TGTGCCAGCAGCCCGATTCCAACAGGGGGCCACATTCAGTACTTC.

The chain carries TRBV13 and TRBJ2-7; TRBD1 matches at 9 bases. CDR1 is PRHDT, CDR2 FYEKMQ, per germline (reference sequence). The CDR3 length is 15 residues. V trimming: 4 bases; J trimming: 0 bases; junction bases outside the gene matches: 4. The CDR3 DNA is TGTGCCAGCAGCTACGGACAGGGGTCCTCCTACGAGCAGTACTTC. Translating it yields CASSYGQGSSYEQYF.

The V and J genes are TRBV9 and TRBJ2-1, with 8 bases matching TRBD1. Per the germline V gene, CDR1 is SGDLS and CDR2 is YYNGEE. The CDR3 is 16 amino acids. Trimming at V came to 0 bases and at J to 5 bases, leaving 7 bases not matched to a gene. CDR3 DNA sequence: TGTGCCAGCAGCGTAGGAGTGGACAGGGTCAACAATGAGCAGTTCTTC. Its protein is CASSVGVDRVNNEQFF.

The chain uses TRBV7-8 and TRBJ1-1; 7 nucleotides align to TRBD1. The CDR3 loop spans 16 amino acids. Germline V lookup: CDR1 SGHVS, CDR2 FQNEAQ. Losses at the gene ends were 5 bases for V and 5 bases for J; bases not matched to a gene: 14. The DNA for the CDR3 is TGTGCCAGCAGCCCGACAGGGACCCTCGGGAGAACTGAAGCTTTCTTT. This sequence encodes CASSPTGTLGRTEAFF.

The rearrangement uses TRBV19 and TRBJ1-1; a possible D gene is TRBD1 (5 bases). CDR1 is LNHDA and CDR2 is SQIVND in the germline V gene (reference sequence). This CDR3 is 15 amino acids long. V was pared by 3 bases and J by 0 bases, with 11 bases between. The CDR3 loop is CASSMAGSMNTEAFF. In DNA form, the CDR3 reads TGTGCCAGTAGTATGGCAGGGTCCATGAACACTGAAGCTTTCTTT.

In DNA, the CDR3 is TGTGCCAGCAGCTTGGGGTTGGGGGCGCGCACAGATACGCAGTATTTT. Amino acid sequence: CASSLGLGARTDTQYF. The chain employs TRBV5-6 and TRBJ2-3; D might be TRBD1 (6 bases). This CDR3 is built from 16 residues. Germline V lookup: CDR1 SGHDT, CDR2 YYEEEE. V was trimmed by 0 bases and J by 1 base, leaving 12 bases between them.

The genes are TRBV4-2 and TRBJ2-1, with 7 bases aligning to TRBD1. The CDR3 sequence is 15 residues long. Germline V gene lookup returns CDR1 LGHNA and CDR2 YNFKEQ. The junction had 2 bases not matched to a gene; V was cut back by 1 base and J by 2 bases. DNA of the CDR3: TGTGCCAGCAGCCAAGGGCAGGGGGCCTACAATGAGCAGTTCTTC. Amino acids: CASSQGQGAYNEQFF.

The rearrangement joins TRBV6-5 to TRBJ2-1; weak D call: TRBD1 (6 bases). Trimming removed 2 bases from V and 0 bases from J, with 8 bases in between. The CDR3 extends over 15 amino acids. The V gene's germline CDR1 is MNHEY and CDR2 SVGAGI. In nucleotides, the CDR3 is TGTGCCAGCAGTTACAGGGACAACTCCTACAATGAGCAGTTCTTC. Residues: CASSYRDNSYNEQFF.

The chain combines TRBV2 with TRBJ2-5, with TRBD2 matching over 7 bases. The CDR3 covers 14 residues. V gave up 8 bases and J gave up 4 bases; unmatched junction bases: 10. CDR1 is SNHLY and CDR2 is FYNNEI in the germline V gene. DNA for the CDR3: TGTGCCAGCTCGTGGCGGGAGATTGGAGAGACCCAGTACTTC. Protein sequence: CASSWREIGETQYF. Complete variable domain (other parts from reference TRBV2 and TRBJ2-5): EPEVTQTPSHQVTQMGQEVILRCVPISNHLYFYWYRQILGQKVEFLVSFYNNEISEKSEIFDDQFSVERPDGSNFTLKIRSTKLEDSAMYFCASSWREIGETQYFGPGTRLLVL.

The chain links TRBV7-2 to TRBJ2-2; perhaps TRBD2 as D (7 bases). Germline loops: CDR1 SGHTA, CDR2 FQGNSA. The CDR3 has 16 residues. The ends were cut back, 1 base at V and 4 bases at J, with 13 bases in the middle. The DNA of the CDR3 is TGTGCCAGCAGCTTAGTTGCGGGGGCCGGCACCGGGGAGCTGTTTTTT. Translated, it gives CASSLVAGAGTGELFF.

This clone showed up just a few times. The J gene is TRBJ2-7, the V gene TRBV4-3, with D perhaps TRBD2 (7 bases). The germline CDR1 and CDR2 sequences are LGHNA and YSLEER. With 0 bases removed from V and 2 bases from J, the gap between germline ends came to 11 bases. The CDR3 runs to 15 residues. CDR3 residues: CASSQDTGGPYEQYF. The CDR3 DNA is TGCGCCAGCAGCCAAGATACGGGGGGCCCCTACGAGCAGTACTTC.

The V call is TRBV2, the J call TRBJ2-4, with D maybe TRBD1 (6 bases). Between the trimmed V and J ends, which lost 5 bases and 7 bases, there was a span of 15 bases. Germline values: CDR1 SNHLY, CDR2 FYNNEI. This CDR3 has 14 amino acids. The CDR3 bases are TGTGCCAGCAGTAAGGAACAGGGTGAGAACATTCAGTACTTC. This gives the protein CASSKEQGENIQYF.

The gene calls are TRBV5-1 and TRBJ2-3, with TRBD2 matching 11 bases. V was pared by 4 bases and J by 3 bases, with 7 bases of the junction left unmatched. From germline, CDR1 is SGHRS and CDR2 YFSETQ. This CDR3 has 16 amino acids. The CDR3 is CASSALTSGVTDTQYF. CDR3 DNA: TGCGCCAGCAGCGCCTTGACTAGCGGGGTAACAGATACGCAGTATTTT. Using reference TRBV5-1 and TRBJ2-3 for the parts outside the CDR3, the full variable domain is KAGVTQTPRYLIKTRGQQVTLSCSPISGHRSVSWYQQTPGQGLQFLFEYFSETQRNKGNFPGRFSGRQFSNSRSEMNVSTLELGDSALYLCASSALTSGVTDTQYFGPGTRLTVL.

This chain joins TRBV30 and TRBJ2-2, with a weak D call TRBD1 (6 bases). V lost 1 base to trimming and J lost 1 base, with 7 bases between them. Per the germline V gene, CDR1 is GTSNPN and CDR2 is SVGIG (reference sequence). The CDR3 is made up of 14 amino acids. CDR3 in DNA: TGTGCCTGGAGTGGGGGACAGAACACCGGGGAGCTGTTTTTT. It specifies CAWSGGQNTGELFF.

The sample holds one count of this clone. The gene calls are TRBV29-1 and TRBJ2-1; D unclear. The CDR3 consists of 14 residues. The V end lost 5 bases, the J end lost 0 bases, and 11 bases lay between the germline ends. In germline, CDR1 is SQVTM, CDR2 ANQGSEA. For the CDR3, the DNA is TGCAGCGTTACAGACCCGAGCTCCTACAATGAGCAGTTCTTC. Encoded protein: CSVTDPSSYNEQFF.

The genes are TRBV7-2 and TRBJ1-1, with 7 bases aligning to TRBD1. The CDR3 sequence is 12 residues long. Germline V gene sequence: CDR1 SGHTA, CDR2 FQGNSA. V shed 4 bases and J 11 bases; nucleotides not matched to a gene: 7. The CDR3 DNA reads TGTGCCAGCAGCTCGACAGGGTTACATGCTTTCTTT. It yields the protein CASSSTGLHAFF.

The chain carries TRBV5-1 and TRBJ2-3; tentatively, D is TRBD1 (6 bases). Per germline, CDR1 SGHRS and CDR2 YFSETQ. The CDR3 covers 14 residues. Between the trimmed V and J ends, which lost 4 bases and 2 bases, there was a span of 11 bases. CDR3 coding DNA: TGCGCCAGCAGCCTCGGACAGAACACAGATACGCAGTATTTT. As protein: CASSLGQNTDTQYF.

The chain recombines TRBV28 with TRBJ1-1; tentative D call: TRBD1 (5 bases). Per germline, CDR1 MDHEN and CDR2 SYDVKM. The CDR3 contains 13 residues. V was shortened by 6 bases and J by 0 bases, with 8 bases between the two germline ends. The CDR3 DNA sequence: TGTGCCAGCAGCCCCAGGGTGAACACTGAAGCTTTCTTT. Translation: CASSPRVNTEAFF.

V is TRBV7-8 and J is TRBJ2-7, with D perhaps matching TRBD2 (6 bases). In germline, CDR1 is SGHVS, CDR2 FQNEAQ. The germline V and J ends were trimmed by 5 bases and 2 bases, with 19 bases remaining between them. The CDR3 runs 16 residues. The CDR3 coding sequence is TGTGCCAGCAGCGCGGTTGGGGCTAGCGTAGCCTACGAGCAGTACTTC. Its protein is CASSAVGASVAYEQYF.